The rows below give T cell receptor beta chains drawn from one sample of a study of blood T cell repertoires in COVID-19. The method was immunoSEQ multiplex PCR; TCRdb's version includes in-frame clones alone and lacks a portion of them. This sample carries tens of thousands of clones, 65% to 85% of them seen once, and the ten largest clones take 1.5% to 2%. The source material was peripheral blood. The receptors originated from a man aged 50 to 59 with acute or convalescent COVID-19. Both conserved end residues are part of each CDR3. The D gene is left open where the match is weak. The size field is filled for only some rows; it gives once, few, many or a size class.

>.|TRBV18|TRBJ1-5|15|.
TGTGCCAGCTCACCAACAGGGATGGGCAATCAGCCCCAGCATTTT
CASSPTGMGNQPQHF
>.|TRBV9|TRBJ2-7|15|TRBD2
TGTGCCAGCAGCGTAGTTGCTAGCGGGTCCTACGAGCAGTACTTC
CASSVVASGSYEQYF
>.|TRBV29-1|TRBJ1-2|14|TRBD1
TGCAGCGTTACTTCCCGGACAGGGGGCTATGGCTACACCTTC
CSVTSRTGGYGYTF
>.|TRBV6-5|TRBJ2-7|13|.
TGTGCCAGCTCCTGGTCGGAGGGTGACGAGCAGTACTTC
CASSWSEGDEQYF
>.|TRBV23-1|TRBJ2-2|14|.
TGCGCCAGCAGTCAATCGGGGAGGCCCGGGGAGCTGTTTTTT
CASSQSGRPGELFF
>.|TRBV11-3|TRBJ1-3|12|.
TGTGCCAGCAGCTATCGGGGAAACACCATATATTTT
CASSYRGNTIYF
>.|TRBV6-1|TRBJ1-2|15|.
TGTGCCAGCAGTGAAATCGGCCAAGGCCAGGGTGGCTACACCTTC
CASSEIGQGQGGYTF
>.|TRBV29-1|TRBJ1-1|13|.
TGCAGCGTTGGTGCGGGGCGGAGTACTGAAGCTTTCTTT
CSVGAGRSTEAFF
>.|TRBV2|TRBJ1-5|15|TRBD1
TGTGCCAGCAAGGGCGGGGACAGTGCAGATCAGCCCCAGCATTTT
CASKGGDSADQPQHF
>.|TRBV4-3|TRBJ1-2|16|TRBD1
TGCGCCAGCAGCCAAGATTCGGACAGGATCGCCTATGGCTACACCTTC
CASSQDSDRIAYGYTF
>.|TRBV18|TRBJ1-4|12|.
TGTGCCAGCTCACCGCTAAATGAAAAACTGTTTTTT
CASSPLNEKLFF
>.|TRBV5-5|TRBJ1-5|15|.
TGTGCCAGCAAAGTGGGAGGGACCAGCAATCAGCCCCAGCATTTT
CASKVGGTSNQPQHF
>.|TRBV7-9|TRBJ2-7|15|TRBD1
TGTGCCAGCAGCCAAATACGACAGGGGTCCTACGAGCAGTACTTC
CASSQIRQGSYEQYF
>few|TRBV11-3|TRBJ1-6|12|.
TGTGCCAGCAGCTCCCGGGATTCACCCCTCCACTTT
CASSSRDSPLHF
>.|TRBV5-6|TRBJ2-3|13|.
TGTGCCAGCAGCTTCAACAGGGCAGATACGCAGTATTTT
CASSFNRADTQYF
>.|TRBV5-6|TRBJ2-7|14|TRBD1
TGTGCCAGCAGCTTGGCTCCAGGGGGCTACGAGCAGTACTTC
CASSLAPGGYEQYF
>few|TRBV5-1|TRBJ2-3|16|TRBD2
TGCGCCAGCAGCCTTATAGCGGGGTCTGTCACAGATACGCAGTATTTT
CASSLIAGSVTDTQYF
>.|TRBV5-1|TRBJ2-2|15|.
TGCGCCAGCAACCCCGGGACACTGAACACCGGGGAGCTGTTTTTT
CASNPGTLNTGELFF
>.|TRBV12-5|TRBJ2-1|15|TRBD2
TGTGCTAGTGGTTTGACTAGCGGGACCTTTAATGAGCAGTTCTTC
CASGLTSGTFNEQFF
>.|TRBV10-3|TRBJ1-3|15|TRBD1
TGTGCCATCAAGGACAGGGGAATCTCTGGAAACACCATATATTTT
CAIKDRGISGNTIYF
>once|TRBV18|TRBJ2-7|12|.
TGTGCCAGCTCGGAATACGGGGGCGAGCAGTACTTC
CASSEYGGEQYF
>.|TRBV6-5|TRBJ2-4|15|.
TGTGCCAGCAGTCCGGACAGTCTAGCCAAAAACATTCAGTACTTC
CASSPDSLAKNIQYF
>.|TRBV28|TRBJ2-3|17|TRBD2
TGTGCCAGCAGTTCGACTAGCGGTTTTACTAGCACAGATACGCAGTATTTT
CASSSTSGFTSTDTQYF
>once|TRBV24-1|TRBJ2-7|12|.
TGTGCCACCAGTACAGGGCCCTACGAGCAGTACTTC
CATSTGPYEQYF
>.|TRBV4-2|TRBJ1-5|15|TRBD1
TGTGCCAGCAGCCCGGGGACAGTCTTCAATCAGCCCCAGCATTTT
CASSPGTVFNQPQHF
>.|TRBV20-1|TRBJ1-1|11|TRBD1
TGCAGTGCTCTTGGACAGGGGAGAGCTTTCTTT
CSALGQGRAFF
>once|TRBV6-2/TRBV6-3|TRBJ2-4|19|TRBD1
TGTGCCAGCAGTTACTCGATACAGGGGGCCCCCCTAGCCAAAAACATTCAGTACTTC
CASSYSIQGAPLAKNIQYF
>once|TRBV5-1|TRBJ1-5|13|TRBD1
TGCGCCAGCAGCTGGACAGGGGATCAGCCCCAGCATTTT
CASSWTGDQPQHF
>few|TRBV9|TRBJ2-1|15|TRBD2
TGTGCCAGCAGCATCGGGACTAGCGGAGGAAATGAGCAGTTCTTC
CASSIGTSGGNEQFF
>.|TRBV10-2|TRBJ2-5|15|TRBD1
TGCGCCAGCAGTGAAAACAGGGGGTACCAAGAGACCCAGTACTTC
CASSENRGYQETQYF
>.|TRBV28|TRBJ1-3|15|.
TGTGCCAGCAGTTTAAGGGGGAGAACTGGAAACACCATATATTTT
CASSLRGRTGNTIYF
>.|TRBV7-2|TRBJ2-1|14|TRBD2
TGTGCCAGCATGGCGGGGGGGGTCTACAATGAGCAGTTCTTC
CASMAGGVYNEQFF
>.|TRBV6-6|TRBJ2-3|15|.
TGTGCCAGCAGTTACGAGGCAGGGGTCACAGATACGCAGTATTTT
CASSYEAGVTDTQYF